A single sample gave rise to the 10 T cell receptor beta chains below, sequenced in a study of shared clonotypes between healthy human individuals. The repertoire was sequenced with immunoSEQ multiplex PCR; TCRdb's copy has only in-frame clones and lacks some. Of around 620,000 clones in the sample, roughly 95% were seen once. Naive CD8 populations comprised CD45RO-negative cells positively selected for CCR7, excluding terminally differentiated effector memory CD45RA+ cells. Sequenced sample: naive CD8+ T cells sorted from blood. Source of these receptors: a woman in her thirties in good health.

V gene TRBV1 combines with J gene TRBJ2-7; TRBD2, the D gene given by the table, was not confirmed from the DNA. TRBV1 is shown as a pseudogene. This CDR3 contains 16 residues. The DNA of the CDR3 is TGCACCAGCAGCCAAGTCGCGGCTCCCGAGCCGGGCGAGCAGTACTTC. This gives the protein CTSSQVAAPEPGEQYF.

As DNA, the CDR3 is TGCAGCGTTTTGAGGGGACCAGAGACCCAGTACTTC. This encodes CSVLRGPETQYF. The chain has TRBV29-1 and TRBJ2-5; D might be TRBD1 or TRBD2, each matching 5 bases. Per the germline V gene, CDR1 is SQVTM and CDR2 is ANQGSEA. V gave up 5 bases and J gave up 4 bases, with 11 bases separating them. This CDR3 spans 12 amino acids.

This clone was seen just once. Different DNA sequences within this sample yield the same CDR3. The V call is TRBV9, the J call TRBJ2-1; D gene ambiguous. The CDR3 length is 11 residues. Deletions cut 3 bases from V and 5 bases from J, with 3 bases between. The germline gives CDR1 SGDLS, CDR2 YYNGEE. The CDR3 region is CASSANNEQFF. For the CDR3, the DNA is TGTGCCAGCAGCGCTAACAATGAGCAGTTCTTC.

This chain connects TRBV28 to TRBJ1-5; 8 nucleotides line up with TRBD1. V was pared by 2 bases and J by 1 base, with 10 bases of the junction left unmatched. The CDR3 consists of 18 residues. Germline V gene lookup returns CDR1 MDHEN and CDR2 SYDVKM. The CDR3 loop reads CASSLKGRGPQSNQPQHF. CDR3 sequence (DNA): TGTGCCAGCAGTTTAAAAGGCAGGGGGCCTCAAAGCAATCAGCCCCAGCATTTT. Filled out from reference TRBV28 and TRBJ1-5, the complete variable domain reads DVKVTQSSRYLVKRTGEKVFLECVQDMDHENMFWYRQDPGLGLRLIYFSYDVKMKEKGDIPEGYSVSREKKERFSLILESASTNQTSMYLCASSLKGRGPQSNQPQHFGDGTRLSIL.

This chain uses TRBV19 with TRBJ2-7; the D gene is possibly TRBD1 (5 bases). Per the germline V gene, CDR1 is LNHDA and CDR2 is SQIVND (reference sequence). The V and J ends lost 3 bases and 2 bases respectively, with 11 bases between them. This CDR3 comprises 14 residues. The CDR3 loop reads CASSIRQSPYEQYF. The CDR3 region has the DNA TGTGCCAGTAGTATTCGACAGTCTCCCTACGAGCAGTACTTC.

The chain joins TRBV10-1 to TRBJ1-1; D is undetermined. CDR1 WNHNN and CDR2 SYGVQD come from the germline V gene (reference sequence). The V end lost 3 bases, the J end lost 4 bases, and 9 bases lay between the germline ends. The CDR3 consists of 13 residues. DNA of the CDR3: TGCGCCAGCAGTGAAACTAGGACCACTGAAGCTTTCTTT. Residues: CASSETRTTEAFF.

V usage is TRBV2 and J usage is TRBJ2-7; possibly TRBD2 for D (5 bases). CDR3 length: 14 residues. Germline V gene data show CDR1 as SNHLY and CDR2 as FYNNEI. Trimming removed 2 bases at V and 2 bases at J, with 10 bases between. The CDR3 reads CASSESGETYEQYF. The DNA of the CDR3 is TGTGCCAGCAGTGAATCCGGGGAAACCTACGAGCAGTACTTC. Full variable domain (rest looked up from reference TRBV2 and TRBJ2-7): EPEVTQTPSHQVTQMGQEVILRCVPISNHLYFYWYRQILGQKVEFLVSFYNNEISEKSEIFDDQFSVERPDGSNFTLKIRSTKLEDSAMYFCASSESGETYEQYFGPGTRLTVT.

The V and J genes are TRBV28 and TRBJ2-7; no clear D gene. Germline CDR1 is MDHEN and CDR2 is SYDVKM. The CDR3 extends over 14 amino acids. The V end was cut by 3 bases, the J end by 0 bases, with 9 bases between. The chain's CDR3 is CASSFGRFSYEQYF. CDR3 coding DNA: TGTGCCAGCAGTTTTGGCCGGTTCTCCTACGAGCAGTACTTC.

This clone was seen only once. V gene TRBV28 combines with J gene TRBJ1-1, with TRBD1 identical over 8 bases. Losses at the gene ends were 5 bases for V and 3 bases for J; bases not matched to a gene: 5. CDR3 size: 14 residues. Looked up from germline, CDR1 is MDHEN and CDR2 is SYDVKM. The CDR3 sequence is CASSPDRGYTEAFF. The CDR3 DNA sequence: TGTGCCAGCAGTCCCGACAGGGGTTACACTGAAGCTTTCTTT.

V gene TRBV7-3 combines with J gene TRBJ1-1, with a possible D match to TRBD1 (6 bases). The CDR3 has 14 amino acids. Deletions cut 5 bases from V and 3 bases from J, with 13 bases between. Germline CDR1 and CDR2: SGHTA and FQGTGA. The DNA of the CDR3 is TGTGCCAGCAGCCCGTCTCCAGGGGACACTGAAGCTTTCTTT. Its translation: CASSPSPGDTEAFF.